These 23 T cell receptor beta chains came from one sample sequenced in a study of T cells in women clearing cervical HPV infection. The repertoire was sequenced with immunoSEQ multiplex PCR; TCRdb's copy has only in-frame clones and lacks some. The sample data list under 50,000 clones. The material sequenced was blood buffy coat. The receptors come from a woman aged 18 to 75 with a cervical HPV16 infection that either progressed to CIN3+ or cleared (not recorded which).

The CDR3 sequence: CASRDRINTEAFF. Incomplete CDR3 DNA: TGTGCCAGCAGGGACAGAATAAACACTGAA. The V call is TRBV2, the J call TRBJ1-1, with a possible D match to TRBD1 (6 bases). The CDR3 end lies 3 residues beyond the end of the read and is filled in from the germline J gene. Germline assignment: CDR1 SNHLY and CDR2 FYNNEI. V lost 6 bases and J lost 2, with 10 bases in between. The CDR3 loop spans 13 amino acids.

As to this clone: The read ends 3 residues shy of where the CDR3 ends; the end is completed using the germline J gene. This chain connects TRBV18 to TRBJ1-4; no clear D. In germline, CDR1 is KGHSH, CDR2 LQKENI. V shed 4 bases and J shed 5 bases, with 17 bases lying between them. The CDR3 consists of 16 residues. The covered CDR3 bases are TGTGCCAGCTCACGACTAACCCATACCGCGAATGAAAAA. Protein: CASSRLTHTANEK. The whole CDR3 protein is CASSRLTHTANEKLFF.

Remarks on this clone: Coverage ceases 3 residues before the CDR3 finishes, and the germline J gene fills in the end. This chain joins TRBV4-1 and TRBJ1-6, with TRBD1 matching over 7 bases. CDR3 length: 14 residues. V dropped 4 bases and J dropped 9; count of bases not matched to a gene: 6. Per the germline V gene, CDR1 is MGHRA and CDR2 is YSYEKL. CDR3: CASSRPDRASPLHF. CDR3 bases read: TGCGCCAGCAGCCGTCCCGACAGGGCTTCACCC.

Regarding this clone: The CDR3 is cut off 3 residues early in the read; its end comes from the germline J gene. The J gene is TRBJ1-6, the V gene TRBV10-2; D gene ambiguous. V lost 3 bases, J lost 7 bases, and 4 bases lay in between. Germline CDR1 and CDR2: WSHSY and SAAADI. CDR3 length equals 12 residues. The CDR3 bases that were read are TGCGCCAGCAGTGATTCAAATTCACCC. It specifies CASSDSNSP. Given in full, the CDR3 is CASSDSNSPLHF.

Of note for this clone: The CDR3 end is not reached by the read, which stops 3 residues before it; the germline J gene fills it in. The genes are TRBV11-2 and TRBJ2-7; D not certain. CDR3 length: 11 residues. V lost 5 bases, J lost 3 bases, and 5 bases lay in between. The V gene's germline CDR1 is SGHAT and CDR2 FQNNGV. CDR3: CASSPYYEQYF. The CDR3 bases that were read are TGTGCCAGCAGCCCGTACTACGAG.

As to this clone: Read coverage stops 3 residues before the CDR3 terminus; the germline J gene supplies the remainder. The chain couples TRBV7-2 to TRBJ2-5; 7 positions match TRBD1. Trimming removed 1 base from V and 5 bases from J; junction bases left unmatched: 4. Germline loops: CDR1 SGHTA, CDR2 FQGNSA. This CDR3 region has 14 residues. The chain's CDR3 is CASSLEKGAETQYF. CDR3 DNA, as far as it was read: TGTGCCAGCAGCTTAGAGAAGGGGGCGGAGACC.

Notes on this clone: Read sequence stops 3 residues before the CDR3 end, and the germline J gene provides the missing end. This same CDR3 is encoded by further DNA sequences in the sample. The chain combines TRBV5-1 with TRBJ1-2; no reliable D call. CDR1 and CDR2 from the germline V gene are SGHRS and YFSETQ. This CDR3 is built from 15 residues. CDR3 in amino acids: CASSMEPGTLAGYTF. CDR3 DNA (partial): TGCGCCAGCTCCATGGAGCCCGGTACTCTAGCCGGG.

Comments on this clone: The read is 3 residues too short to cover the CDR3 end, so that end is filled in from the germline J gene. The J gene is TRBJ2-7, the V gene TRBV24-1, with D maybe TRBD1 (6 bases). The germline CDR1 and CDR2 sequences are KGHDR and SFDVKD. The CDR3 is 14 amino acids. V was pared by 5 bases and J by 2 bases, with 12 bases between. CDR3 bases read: TGTGCCACCAGTGGGGGGCAGAGAGCCTACGAG. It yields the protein CATSGGQRAYE. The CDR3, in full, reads CATSGGQRAYEQYF.

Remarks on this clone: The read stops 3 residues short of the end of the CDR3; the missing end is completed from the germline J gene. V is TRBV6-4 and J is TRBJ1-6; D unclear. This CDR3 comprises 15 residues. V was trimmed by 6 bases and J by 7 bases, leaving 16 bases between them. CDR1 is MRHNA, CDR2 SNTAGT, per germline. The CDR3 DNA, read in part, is TGTGCCAGCAGCGCGGACCCTACGGGGAATTCACCC. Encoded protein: CASSADPTGNSP. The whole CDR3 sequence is CASSADPTGNSPLHF.

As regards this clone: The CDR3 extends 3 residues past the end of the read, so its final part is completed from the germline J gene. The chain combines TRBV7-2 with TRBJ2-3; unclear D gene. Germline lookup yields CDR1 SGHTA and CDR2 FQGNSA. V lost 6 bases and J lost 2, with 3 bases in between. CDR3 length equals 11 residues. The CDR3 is CASSYTDTQYF. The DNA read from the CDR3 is TGTGCCAGCAGTTACACAGATACG.

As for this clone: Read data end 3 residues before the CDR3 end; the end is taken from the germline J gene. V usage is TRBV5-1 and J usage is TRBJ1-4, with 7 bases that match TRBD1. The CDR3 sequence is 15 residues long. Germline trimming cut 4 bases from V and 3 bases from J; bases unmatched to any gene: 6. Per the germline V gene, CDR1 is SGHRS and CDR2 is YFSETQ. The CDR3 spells CASSINRGANEKLFF. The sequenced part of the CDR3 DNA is TGCGCCAGCAGCATAAACAGGGGTGCTAATGAAAAA.

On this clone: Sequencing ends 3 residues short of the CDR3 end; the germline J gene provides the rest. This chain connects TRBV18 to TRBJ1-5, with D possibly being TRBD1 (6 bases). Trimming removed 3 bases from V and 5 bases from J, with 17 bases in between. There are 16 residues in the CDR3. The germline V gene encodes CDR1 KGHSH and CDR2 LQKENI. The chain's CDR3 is CASSPDAGEGDQPQHF. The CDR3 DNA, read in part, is TGTGCCAGCTCACCTGACGCAGGGGAGGGGGATCAGCCC. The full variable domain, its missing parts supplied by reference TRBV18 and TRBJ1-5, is NAGVMQNPRHLVRRRGQEARLRCSPMKGHSHVYWYRQLPEEGLKFMVYLQKENIIDESGMPKERFSAEFPKEGPSILRIQQVVRGDSAAYFCASSPDAGEGDQPQHFGDGTRLSIL.

Partial CDR3 DNA: TGTGCCAGCAGTGGGTGGGGGGGCCGCAATGAC. Translating it yields CASSGWGGRND. The full CDR3 sequence reads CASSGWGGRNDYTF. V gene TRBV6-1 combines with J gene TRBJ1-2; maybe TRBD1 (6 bases). The read halts 3 residues ahead of the CDR3 end, with the missing end drawn from the germline J gene. This CDR3 is built from 14 residues. CDR1 MNHNS and CDR2 SASEGT come from the germline V gene.

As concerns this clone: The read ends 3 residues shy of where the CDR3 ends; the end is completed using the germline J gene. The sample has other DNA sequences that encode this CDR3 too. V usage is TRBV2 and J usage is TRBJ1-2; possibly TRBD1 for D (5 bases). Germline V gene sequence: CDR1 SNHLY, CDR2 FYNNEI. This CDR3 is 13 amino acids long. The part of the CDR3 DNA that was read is TGTGCCAGCAGTGAAGGGAAGGGGTCCGGC. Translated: CASSEGKGSG. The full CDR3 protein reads CASSEGKGSGYTF.

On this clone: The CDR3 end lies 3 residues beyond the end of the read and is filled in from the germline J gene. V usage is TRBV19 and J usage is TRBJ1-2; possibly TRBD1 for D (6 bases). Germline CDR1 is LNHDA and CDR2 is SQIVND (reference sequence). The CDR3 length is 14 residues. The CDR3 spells CASSLGHYSYDYTF. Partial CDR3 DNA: TGTGCCAGTAGTCTGGGACACTACTCCTACGAC.

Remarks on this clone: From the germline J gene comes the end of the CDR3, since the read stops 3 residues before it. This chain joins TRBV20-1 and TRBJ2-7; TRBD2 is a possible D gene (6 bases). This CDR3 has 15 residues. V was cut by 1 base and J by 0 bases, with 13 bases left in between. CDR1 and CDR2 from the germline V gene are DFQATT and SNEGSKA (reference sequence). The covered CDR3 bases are TGCAGTGCTAGAGGCTTCCGGGACTCCTCCTACGAG. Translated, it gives CSARGFRDSSYE. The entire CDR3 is CSARGFRDSSYEQYF.

The CDR3 bases that were read are TGCGCCAGCAGCCCGGGGGTACTTGCGGAGAGCACAGATACG. As protein: CASSPGVLAESTDT. The whole CDR3 sequence reads CASSPGVLAESTDTQYF. The chain combines TRBV5-1 with TRBJ2-3; possible D gene TRBD2, 6 bases. The read comes to an end 3 residues before the CDR3 does, leaving the germline J gene to fill in the end. Germline V gives CDR1 SGHRS, CDR2 YFSETQ. Trimming left V 4 bases short and J 0 bases short, with 18 bases between. The CDR3 is 17 amino acids.

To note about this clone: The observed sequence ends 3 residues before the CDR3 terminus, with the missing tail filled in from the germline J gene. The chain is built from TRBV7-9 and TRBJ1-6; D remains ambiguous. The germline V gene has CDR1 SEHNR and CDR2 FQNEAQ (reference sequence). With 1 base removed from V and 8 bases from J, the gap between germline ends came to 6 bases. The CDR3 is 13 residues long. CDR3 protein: CASSLGVDSPLHF. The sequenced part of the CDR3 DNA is TGTGCCAGCAGCTTAGGCGTCGATTCACCC.

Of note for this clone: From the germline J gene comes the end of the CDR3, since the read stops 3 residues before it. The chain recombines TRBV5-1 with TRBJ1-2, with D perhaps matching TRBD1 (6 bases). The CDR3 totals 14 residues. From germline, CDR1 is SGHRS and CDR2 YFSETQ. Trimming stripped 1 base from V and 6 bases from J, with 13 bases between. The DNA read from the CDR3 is TGCGCCAGCAGCTTGCCTCACAGGGCACATGGC. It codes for CASSLPHRAHG. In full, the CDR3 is CASSLPHRAHGYTF.

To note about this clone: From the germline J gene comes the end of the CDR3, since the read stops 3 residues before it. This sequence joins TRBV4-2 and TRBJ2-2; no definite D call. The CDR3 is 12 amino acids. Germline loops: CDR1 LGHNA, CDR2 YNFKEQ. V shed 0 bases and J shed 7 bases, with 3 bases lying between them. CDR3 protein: CASSQEGGELFF. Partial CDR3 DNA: TGTGCCAGCAGCCAAGAAGGCGGGGAG.

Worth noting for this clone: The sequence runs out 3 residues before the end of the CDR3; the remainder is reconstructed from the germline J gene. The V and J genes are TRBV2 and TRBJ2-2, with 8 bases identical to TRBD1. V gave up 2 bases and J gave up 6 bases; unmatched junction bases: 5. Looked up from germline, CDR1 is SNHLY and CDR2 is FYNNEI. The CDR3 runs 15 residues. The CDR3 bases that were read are TGTGCCAGCAGTGAACAAGGCAGGGGGCCCGGGGAG. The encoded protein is CASSEQGRGPGE. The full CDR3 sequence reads CASSEQGRGPGELFF.

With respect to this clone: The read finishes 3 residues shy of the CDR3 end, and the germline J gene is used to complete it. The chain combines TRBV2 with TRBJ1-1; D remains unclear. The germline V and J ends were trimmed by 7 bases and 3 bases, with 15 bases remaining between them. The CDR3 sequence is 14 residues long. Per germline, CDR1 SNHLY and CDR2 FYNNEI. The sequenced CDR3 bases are TGTGCCAGCAAGTGGGCCCAAAGGGACACTGAA. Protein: CASKWAQRDTE. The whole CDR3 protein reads CASKWAQRDTEAFF.

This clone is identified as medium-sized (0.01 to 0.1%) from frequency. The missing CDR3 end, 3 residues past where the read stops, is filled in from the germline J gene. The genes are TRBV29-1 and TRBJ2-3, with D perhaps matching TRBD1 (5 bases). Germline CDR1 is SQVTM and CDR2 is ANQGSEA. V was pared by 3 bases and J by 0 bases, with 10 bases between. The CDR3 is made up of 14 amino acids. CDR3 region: CSVDRAPSTDTQYF. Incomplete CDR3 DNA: TGCAGCGTTGACAGGGCCCCTAGCACAGATACG.